This T cell receptor beta chain was obtained from a study of vaccination and CD4 T cells after COVID-19. Study-level background: Cellular stimulation was performed using overlapping spike peptides derived from SARS-CoV-2, HCoV-NL63, HCoV-OC43 and HCoV-229E. General observations from the study: Convalescent patients showed a median approximately 83% of reactive clones that were seen only post-vaccination.

Treatment defined: approximately nine-day PBMC culture with coronavirus spike peptide pools or control peptides (ViraFEST assay). Cell culture was performed with around 2 million PBMCs per well in the presence of approximately 9.8 IU/ml IL-2 and 10 ug/ml peptide pools. Germline V gene data show CDR1 as SGHTA and CDR2 as FQGNSA. V lost 0 bases, J lost 0 bases, and 11 bases lay in between. The CDR3 totals 16 residues. At the Johns Hopkins FTIC core, DNA taken from cultured CD4+ T cells was sequenced by way of the Oncomine TCR Beta short-read assay. It was from cultured CD4+ T cells that genomic DNA was extracted. TCRdb passed the PCR reads through MiXCR, listing each CDR3 protein once. The table records under 20,000 distinct CDR3 sequences, about 73% of them present only once. This clonotype rates as medium-sized. Its antigen is currently unknown.

The sequenced sample consisted of CD4+ T cells from blood, cultured in vitro. This chain connects TRBV7-2 to TRBJ1-2; D gene uncertain. The sequence was obtained from a human donor who had recovered from COVID-19. The CDR3 DNA reads as TGTGCCAGCAGCTTAGCTAGGTCATTCGCTAACTATGGCTACACCTTC. Amino acids: CASSLARSFANYGYTF.